A selection of T cell receptor beta chains follows, all from one sample in a study of T-cell memory formation after mild COVID-19. TCRdb reprocessed the 5' RACE reads via MiXCR and lists one record per CDR3 protein. The repertoire consists of 550,000 to 650,000 distinct CDR3 sequences, with roughly 17% occurring once and the leading ten covering about 8.6%. The sequenced sample consisted of PBMCs or a T cell subset sorted from them (not recorded which). Every receptor here comes from an adult woman who had mild COVID-19 (a few samples of this study predate the infection). Cell type and time point are not known. The CDR3 runs from the conserved cysteine through the conserved F or W. A D gene is named only where the DNA matches it firmly. Clone sizes are given selectively: once, few, many, or a class where the clone is expanded.

j_call,clone_size,d_call,v_call,cdr3_length,cdr3_aa,cdr3_nt
TRBJ2-7,few,-,TRBV5-1,14,CASRTAGHSYEQYF,TGCGCCAGCAGAACCGCGGGACACTCCTACGAGCAGTACTTC
TRBJ2-5,few,TRBD1,TRBV2,15,CASSSGTGSQETQYF,TGTGCCAGCAGTTCCGGGACAGGGTCCCAAGAGACCCAGTACTTC
TRBJ1-5,-,-,TRBV30,13,CAWSVLGGQPQHF,TGTGCCTGGAGTGTACTTGGAGGGCAGCCCCAGCATTTT
TRBJ2-1,-,-,TRBV4-3,17,CASSQSLPGRSYNEQFF,TGCGCCAGCAGCCAATCCCTTCCCGGCAGGTCCTACAATGAGCAGTTCTTC
TRBJ2-5,-,-,TRBV12-3/TRBV12-4,13,CASSPFTTNEQYF,TGTGCCAGCAGTCCCTTCACCACCAATGAGCAGTACTTC
TRBJ1-1,-,-,TRBV20-1,15,CSASIQAPFNAEAFF,TGCAGTGCTAGTATCCAGGCACCCTTTAACGCTGAAGCTTTCTTT
TRBJ1-5,few,-,TRBV24-1,13,CATSDLGNQPQHF,TGTGCCACCAGTGACTTGGGCAATCAGCCCCAGCATTTT
TRBJ2-2,few,-,TRBV7-8,14,CASSNTRDTGELFF,TGTGCCAGCAGCAACACTAGGGATACCGGGGAGCTGTTTTTT
TRBJ2-1,-,-,TRBV11-2,19,CASSFPSPPRVGSYNEQFF,TGTGCCAGCAGCTTTCCCTCCCCCCCGAGAGTTGGCTCCTACAATGAGCAGTTCTTC
TRBJ2-5,-,TRBD2,TRBV7-2,15,CASSGAGAGGETQYF,TGTGCCAGCAGCGGAGCGGGGGCCGGGGGGGAGACCCAGTACTTC
TRBJ2-3,few,-,TRBV7-3,15,CASSFTSLARDTQYF,TGTGCCAGCAGCTTCACTTCCCTGGCAAGGGATACGCAGTATTTT
TRBJ1-5,few,-,TRBV3-1,14,CASSLTRAGQPQHF,TGTGCCAGCAGCCTCACGAGGGCAGGTCAGCCCCAGCATTTT
TRBJ2-5,few,TRBD1,TRBV28,14,CATLVGQIQETQYF,TGTGCCACCTTGGTGGGACAGATCCAAGAGACCCAGTACTTC
TRBJ2-3,few,-,TRBV3-1,20,CASSQDLVALAPRPTDTQYF,TGTGCCAGCAGCCAAGATTTGGTGGCGCTAGCTCCTAGGCCCACAGATACGCAGTATTTT
TRBJ1-1,few,TRBD1,TRBV29-1,13,CSVPGQMNTEAFF,TGCAGCGTTCCGGGACAGATGAACACTGAAGCTTTCTTT
TRBJ1-5,-,-,TRBV5-1,13,CASSLILGQPQHF,TGCGCCAGCAGCTTGATTTTGGGTCAGCCCCAGCATTTT
TRBJ2-3,few,TRBD2,TRBV24-1,17,CATSDHLTSGRLDTQYF,TGTGCCACCAGTGACCACTTGACTAGCGGGAGATTGGATACGCAGTATTTT
TRBJ1-3,-,-,TRBV29-1,14,CSVEQGGVGNTIYF,TGCAGCGTTGAACAGGGTGGGGTTGGAAACACCATATATTTT
TRBJ2-7,-,TRBD1,TRBV20-1,16,CSARGLPGQVFYEQYF,TGCAGTGCTAGAGGTCTTCCGGGACAGGTCTTCTACGAGCAGTACTTC
TRBJ2-4,many,TRBD2,TRBV5-1,18,CASSTGLALDIAKNIQYF,TGCGCCAGCAGCACCGGACTAGCGCTCGATATAGCCAAAAACATTCAGTACTTC
TRBJ1-2,few,-,TRBV20-1,13,CSARDPENYGYTF,TGCAGTGCTAGAGATCCCGAGAACTATGGCTACACCTTC
TRBJ1-2,few,-,TRBV4-2,19,CASSQQPGTDENSNYGYTF,TGTGCCAGCAGCCAACAACCCGGGACGGATGAAAACTCTAACTATGGCTACACCTTC
TRBJ1-1,few,-,TRBV30,12,CAWRRENTEAFF,TGTGCCTGGAGAAGGGAGAACACTGAAGCTTTCTTT
TRBJ1-1,-,TRBD1,TRBV12-3/TRBV12-4,14,CASSGRQGATEAFF,TGTGCCAGCAGTGGCCGACAGGGGGCGACTGAAGCTTTCTTT
TRBJ2-5,few,-,TRBV25-1,15,CASSDPVGGQETQYF,TGTGCCAGCAGTGATCCTGTCGGCGGTCAAGAGACCCAGTACTTC
TRBJ2-1,once,-,TRBV9,17,CASSASWGDLRANEQFF,TGTGCCAGCAGCGCGTCATGGGGCGACTTAAGGGCGAATGAGCAGTTCTTC
TRBJ2-5,-,-,TRBV5-1,14,CASSFTGYQETQYF,TGCGCCAGCAGCTTCACAGGGTACCAAGAGACCCAGTACTTC
TRBJ1-1,-,-,TRBV6-2/TRBV6-3,15,CASSYSIDRGPEAFF,TGTGCCAGCAGTTACTCGATTGACCGGGGCCCTGAAGCTTTCTTT
TRBJ1-1,-,-,TRBV6-5,17,CASIRAVSEPRDTEAFF,TGTGCCAGCATTAGAGCAGTCTCCGAGCCCAGGGACACTGAAGCTTTCTTT
TRBJ1-5,few,-,TRBV4-1,14,CASSTTVSNQPQHF,TGCGCCAGCAGTACGACAGTTAGCAATCAGCCCCAGCATTTT
TRBJ2-1,-,TRBD2,TRBV20-1,15,CSASPSGGAYNEQFF,TGCAGTGCTAGCCCCAGCGGGGGGGCCTACAATGAGCAGTTCTTC
TRBJ1-1,few,TRBD1,TRBV7-9,13,CASSRGTGSEAFF,TGTGCCAGCAGCCGGGGGACAGGGAGTGAAGCTTTCTTT
TRBJ2-4,-,-,TRBV7-2,13,CASSLVNQDIQYF,TGTGCCAGCAGCTTAGTTAACCAGGACATTCAGTACTTC
TRBJ2-7,few,TRBD2,TRBV4-1,15,CASSQLIGGDYEQYF,TGCGCCAGCAGCCAACTCATCGGGGGGGACTACGAGCAGTACTTC
TRBJ1-2,many,TRBD1,TRBV5-1,13,CASSQGTVYGYTF,TGCGCCAGCAGCCAAGGGACAGTGTATGGCTACACCTTC
TRBJ1-1,-,TRBD1,TRBV20-1,13,CSAPGQGATEAFF,TGCAGTGCCCCGGGACAGGGGGCCACTGAAGCTTTCTTT
TRBJ2-5,-,TRBD1,TRBV4-1,15,CASSQDLGGRETQYF,TGCGCCAGCAGCCAAGATCTAGGGGGCAGGGAGACCCAGTACTTC
TRBJ2-1,few,-,TRBV3-1,16,CASSPPTIQGANEQFF,TGTGCCAGCAGCCCGCCGACTATACAGGGAGCAAATGAGCAGTTCTTC
TRBJ2-3,-,-,TRBV4-1,16,CASSQDLSFTADTQYF,TGCGCCAGCAGCCAAGATCTGTCATTTACCGCAGATACGCAGTATTTT
TRBJ2-2,few,TRBD2,TRBV12-3/TRBV12-4,17,CASSLRTSGFNTGELFF,TGTGCCAGCAGTTTAAGGACTAGCGGGTTTAACACCGGGGAGCTGTTTTTT
TRBJ1-6,-,-,TRBV6-5,12,CAHKTGKSPLHF,TGTGCCCATAAAACAGGGAAATCACCCCTCCACTTT
TRBJ2-3,few,-,TRBV5-5,13,CASSLDGGNTQYF,TGTGCCAGCAGCTTGGATGGTGGAAATACGCAGTATTTT
TRBJ1-2,few,-,TRBV7-9,15,CASSQETPSLYGYTF,TGTGCCAGCAGTCAGGAAACTCCAAGTCTCTATGGCTACACCTTC
TRBJ1-1,-,-,TRBV29-1,13,CSVTVALGTEAFF,TGCAGCGTCACCGTTGCCCTGGGCACTGAAGCTTTCTTT
TRBJ2-5,-,TRBD1,TRBV29-1,15,CSVGGAGGYQETQYF,TGCAGCGTTGGGGGGGCAGGGGGCTACCAAGAGACCCAGTACTTC
TRBJ2-6,few,-,TRBV7-8,15,CASSLANGGANVLTF,TGTGCCAGCAGCTTAGCGAATGGCGGGGCCAACGTCCTGACTTTC
TRBJ2-5,many,-,TRBV15,16,CATSRDPPGNQETQYF,TGTGCCACCAGCAGAGATCCCCCAGGGAATCAAGAGACCCAGTACTTC
TRBJ1-5,few,-,TRBV24-1,13,CATSADSSQPQHF,TGTGCCACCAGTGCCGATTCCAGTCAGCCCCAGCATTTT
TRBJ2-1,-,-,TRBV3-1,12,CASSQARIGQFF,TGTGCCAGCAGCCAAGCACGCATTGGGCAGTTCTTC
TRBJ2-2,-,-,TRBV6-2/TRBV6-3,14,CASSYNQGSGELFF,TGTGCCAGCAGTTACAATCAGGGGTCCGGGGAGCTGTTTTTT
TRBJ1-3,-,TRBD1,TRBV4-1,21,CASSHFPGLGQGENSGNTIYF,TGCGCCAGCAGCCACTTCCCTGGGCTGGGACAGGGGGAAAACTCTGGAAACACCATATATTTT
TRBJ2-7,-,TRBD1,TRBV18,16,CASSQSTGSRLYEQYF,TGTGCCAGCTCACAATCGACAGGGTCAAGATTATACGAGCAGTACTTC
TRBJ2-7,few,TRBD1,TRBV15,18,CATSRDPSGGAISYEQYF,TGTGCCACCAGCAGAGATCCCTCAGGGGGCGCGATCTCCTACGAGCAGTACTTC
TRBJ2-7,-,-,TRBV9,16,CASSIQSGLGTYEQYF,TGTGCCAGCAGCATTCAATCCGGTCTGGGCACCTACGAGCAGTACTTC
TRBJ2-1,few,TRBD2,TRBV7-6,16,CASSLAASGVWYEQFF,TGTGCCAGCAGCTTAGCAGCTAGCGGGGTTTGGTATGAGCAGTTCTTC
TRBJ1-1,few,-,TRBV7-9,12,CASGRANTEAFF,TGTGCCAGCGGACGGGCCAACACTGAAGCTTTCTTT
TRBJ2-1,few,-,TRBV12-3/TRBV12-4,15,CASSYSGGQDNEQFF,TGTGCCAGCAGTTACTCGGGGGGCCAGGACAATGAGCAGTTCTTC